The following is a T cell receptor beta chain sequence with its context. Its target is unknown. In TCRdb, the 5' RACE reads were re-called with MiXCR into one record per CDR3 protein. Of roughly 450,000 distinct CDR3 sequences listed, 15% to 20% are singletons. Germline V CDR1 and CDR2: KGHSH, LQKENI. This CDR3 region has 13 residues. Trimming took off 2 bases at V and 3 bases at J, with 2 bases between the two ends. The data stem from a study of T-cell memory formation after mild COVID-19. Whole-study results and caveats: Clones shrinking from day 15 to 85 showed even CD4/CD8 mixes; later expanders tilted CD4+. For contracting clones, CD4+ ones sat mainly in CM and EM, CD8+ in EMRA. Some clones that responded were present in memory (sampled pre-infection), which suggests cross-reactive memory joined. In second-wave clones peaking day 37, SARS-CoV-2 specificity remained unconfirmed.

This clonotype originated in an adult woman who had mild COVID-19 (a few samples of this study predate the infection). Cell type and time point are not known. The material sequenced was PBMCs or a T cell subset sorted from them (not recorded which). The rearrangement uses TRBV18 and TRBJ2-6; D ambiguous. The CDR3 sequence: CASSPFGANVLTF. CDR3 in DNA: TGTGCCAGCTCACCATTTGGGGCCAACGTCCTGACTTTC. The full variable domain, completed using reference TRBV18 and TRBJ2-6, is NAGVMQNPRHLVRRRGQEARLRCSPMKGHSHVYWYRQLPEEGLKFMVYLQKENIIDESGMPKERFSAEFPKEGPSILRIQQVVRGDSAAYFCASSPFGANVLTFGAGSRLTVL.